The clone carrying this T cell receptor (beta chain) was observed many times. Its antigen is still unknown. The source of the sample is a study of T cells in Graves' hyperthyroidism and ophthalmopathy. General study results and limits: The majority of expanded thyroid clonotypes above 0.001 also appeared in blood.

The study excluded patients with uncontrolled infection, other autoimmune disease, pregnancy or lactation. Germline assignment: CDR1 SGHTA and CDR2 FQGNSA. This CDR3 has 13 amino acids. Trimming shortened V by 5 bases and J by 0 bases, and 7 bases separated the two germline ends. Regions amplified from RNA transcripts were the TCR beta CDR3 regions. When the TCR CDR3 underwent first-round RT-PCR, the HTBI primer set was used. MiXCR, run by TCRdb on the multiplex PCR reads, gives a single entry per CDR3 protein. There are more than 500,000 distinct CDR3 sequences in the sample; 15% to 20% occur only once, and around 28% lies in the top ten.

The receptor was derived from a woman aged 30 to 39 with Graves' ophthalmopathy. The chain employs TRBV7-2 and TRBJ1-1; D gene uncertain. The source material was blood. The CDR3: CASSPLMNTEAFF. DNA of the CDR3: TGTGCCAGCAGCCCACTGATGAACACTGAAGCTTTCTTT.